Sequencing of this T cell receptor (beta chain) was carried out in a study of blood T cell repertoires in COVID-19. Deletions cut 3 bases from V and 7 bases from J, with 10 bases between. The CDR3 totals 12 residues. The germline CDR1 and CDR2 sequences are SGHRS and YFSETQ. Generated by immunoSEQ multiplex PCR, the TCRdb table keeps only in-frame clones and is missing some. The data contain 200,000 to 250,000 clones, 88% of them seen just once; the ten biggest clones take up about 2.6%. This TCR derives from a woman aged 30 to 39 who had recovered from COVID-19. The specimen sequenced was PBMCs or T cells enriched from blood (not recorded which). The genes are TRBV5-1 and TRBJ1-1; TRBD1 is a possible D gene (5 bases). The CDR3 is CASSWGDREAFF. CDR3 DNA sequence: TGCGCCAGCAGCTGGGGGGACCGTGAAGCTTTCTTT.